This TCR beta chain appears in the sequencing data of a study of T cell responses to AZD1222 COVID-19 vaccine. The CDR3 runs 13 residues. V lost 3 bases, J lost 10 bases, and 8 bases stayed unmatched. Germline CDR1 is LGHDT and CDR2 is YNNKEL (reference sequence). Only in-frame clones appear in the TCRdb table, and some are missing; sequencing was by immunoSEQ multiplex PCR. The sample lists 130,000 or so clones; under 90% were seen once. A remark on this clone: What it binds is unknown.

General study findings and limits: Seropositive at baseline were only a handful of AZD1222 recipients. Spike-specific TCR breadth rose after two AZD1222 doses, and depth rose as well. Donors were mostly white British, more females; clonal diversity possibly underestimated.

The J gene is TRBJ1-2, the V gene TRBV3-1 (or the pseudogene TRBV3-2); 7 bases map to TRBD1. Specimen: peripheral blood, collected on day 0 of AZD1222 vaccination. The receptor was derived from an adult in good health. The CDR3 DNA reads TGTGCCAGCAGCCACCGACAGGGTTTTATCTACACCTTC. This sequence encodes CASSHRQGFIYTF.